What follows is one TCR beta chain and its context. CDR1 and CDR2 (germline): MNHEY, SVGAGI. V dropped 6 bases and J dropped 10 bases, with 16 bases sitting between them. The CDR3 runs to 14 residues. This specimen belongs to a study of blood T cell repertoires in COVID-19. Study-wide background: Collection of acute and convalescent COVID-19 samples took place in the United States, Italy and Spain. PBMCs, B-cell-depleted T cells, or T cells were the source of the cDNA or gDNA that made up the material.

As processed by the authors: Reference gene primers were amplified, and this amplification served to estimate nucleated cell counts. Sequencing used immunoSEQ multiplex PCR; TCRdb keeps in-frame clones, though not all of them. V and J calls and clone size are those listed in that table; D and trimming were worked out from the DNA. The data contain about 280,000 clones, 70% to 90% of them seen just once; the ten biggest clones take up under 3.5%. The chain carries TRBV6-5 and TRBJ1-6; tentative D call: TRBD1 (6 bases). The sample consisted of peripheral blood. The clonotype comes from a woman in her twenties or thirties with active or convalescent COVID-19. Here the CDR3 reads CASRWGTGNSPLHF. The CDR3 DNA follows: TGTGCCAGCAGGTGGGGAACAGGGAACTCACCCCTCCACTTT.